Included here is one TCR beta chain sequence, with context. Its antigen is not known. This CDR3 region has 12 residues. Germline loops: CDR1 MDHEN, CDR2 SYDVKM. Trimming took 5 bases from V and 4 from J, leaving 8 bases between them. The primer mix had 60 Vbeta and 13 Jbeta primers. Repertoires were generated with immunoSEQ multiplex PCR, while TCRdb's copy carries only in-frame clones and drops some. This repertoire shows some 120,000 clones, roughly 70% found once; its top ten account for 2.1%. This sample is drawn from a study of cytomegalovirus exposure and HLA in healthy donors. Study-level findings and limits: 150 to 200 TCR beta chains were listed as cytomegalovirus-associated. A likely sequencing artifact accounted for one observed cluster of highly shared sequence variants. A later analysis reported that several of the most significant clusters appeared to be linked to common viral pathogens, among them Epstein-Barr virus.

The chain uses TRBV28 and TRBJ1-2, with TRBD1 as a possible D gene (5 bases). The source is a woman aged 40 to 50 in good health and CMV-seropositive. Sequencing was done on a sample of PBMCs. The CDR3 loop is CASSEDSYGYTF. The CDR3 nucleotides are TGTGCCAGCAGTGAAGACAGCTATGGCTACACCTTC.